This T cell receptor (beta chain) emerged from a study of shared clonotypes between healthy human individuals. Findings and limits, study-wide: Naive CD4 clonotypes were shared across a few donors at about 5%.

The CDR3 totals 14 residues. From germline, CDR1 is MDHEN and CDR2 SYDVKM. The V end lost 8 bases, the J end lost 1 base, and 14 bases lay between the germline ends. Adult donors, all healthy and HIV-negative, had no recent acute infections or vaccinations. The assay was immunoSEQ multiplex PCR, and TCRdb's table has in-frame clones only and misses some. The sample records about 120,000 clones, 68% being singletons. Regarding this clone: Its matching antigen is unknown.

This TCR was recovered from a woman aged 25 to 39 in good health. Source material: memory CD8+ T cells sorted from blood. Subset given: CD45RO+ cells pooled with CCR7-negative TemRA cells. V gene TRBV28 combines with J gene TRBJ1-1; D remains ambiguous. The CDR3: CASRAKFWNTEAFF. CDR3 bases: TGTGCCAGCCGGGCCAAATTTTGGAACACTGAAGCTTTCTTT.